One sample yielded the 15 T cell receptor beta chains listed below, sequenced in a study of blood T cell repertoires in COVID-19. Here immunoSEQ multiplex PCR was the method, and the copy in TCRdb shows in-frame clones only, minus some. The data show roughly 270,000 clones, approximately 82% seen once. The specimen was PBMCs or T cells enriched from blood (not recorded which). The receptors derive from a man in his forties or fifties who had been exposed to COVID-19.

This clone was observed a few times. The V gene is TRBV5-6, the J gene TRBJ2-7; the D gene is possibly TRBD2 (6 bases). The CDR3 loop spans 13 amino acids. The V and J ends lost 0 bases and 5 bases respectively, with 9 bases between them. In germline, CDR1 is SGHDT, CDR2 YYEEEE. CDR3 in DNA: TGTGCCAGCAGCTTGGGGGGAGGTAACGAGCAGTACTTC. Its protein product is CASSLGGGNEQYF.

J is TRBJ1-6 and V is TRBV5-1; tentative D call: TRBD1 (5 bases). Trimming stripped 5 bases from V and 9 bases from J, with 12 bases between. This CDR3 spans 13 amino acids. Germline assignment: CDR1 SGHRS and CDR2 YFSETQ. CDR3 sequence reads: CASRTDTVSPLHF. The CDR3 DNA sequence: TGCGCCAGCAGAACGGACACGGTTTCACCCCTCCACTTT.

This chain links TRBV6-4 with TRBJ2-7, with D maybe TRBD2 (7 bases). V lost 0 bases and J lost 3, with 24 bases in between. The V gene's germline CDR1 is MRHNA and CDR2 SNTAGT. CDR3 size: 19 residues. The CDR3 protein is CASSDSISGRAGEGYEQYF. In DNA, the CDR3 is TGTGCCAGCAGTGACTCGATTTCCGGAAGGGCAGGGGAGGGCTACGAGCAGTACTTC.

J is TRBJ1-4 and V is TRBV19, with D maybe TRBD1 (5 bases). Germline V lookup: CDR1 LNHDA, CDR2 SQIVND (reference sequence). The CDR3 sequence is 14 residues long. The germline V and J ends were trimmed by 2 bases and 7 bases, with 11 bases remaining between them. CDR3 DNA sequence: TGTGCCAGTAGTATACAGGGTACCGTTGAAAAACTGTTTTTT. Residues: CASSIQGTVEKLFF. The full variable domain, in which reference TRBV19 and TRBJ1-4 provide the parts outside the CDR3, is DGGITQSPKYLFRKEGQNVTLSCEQNLNHDAMYWYRQDPGQGLRLIYYSQIVNDFQKGDIAEGYSVSREKKESFPLTVTSAQKNPTAFYLCASSIQGTVEKLFFGSGTQLSVL.

V gene TRBV10-1 combines with J gene TRBJ1-3; TRBD1 might be the D (5 bases). Trimming took 6 bases from V and 0 from J, leaving 12 bases between them. Germline V gene sequence: CDR1 WNHNN, CDR2 SYGVQD (reference sequence). The CDR3 is 15 residues long. This chain's CDR3 is CASSPGRDSGNTIYF. For the CDR3, the DNA is TGCGCCAGCAGCCCAGGGAGGGACTCTGGAAACACCATATATTTT.

This sequence joins TRBV9 and TRBJ2-5, with D possibly matching TRBD2 (6 bases). The CDR3 spans 15 residues. Trimming cost V 0 bases and J 3 bases, with 12 bases left between them. CDR1 is SGDLS and CDR2 is YYNGEE in the germline V gene. This chain's CDR3 is CASSVVGRTKETQYF. DNA of the CDR3: TGTGCCAGCAGCGTAGTAGGTCGGACTAAAGAGACCCAGTACTTC.

The chain recombines TRBV20-1 with TRBJ1-5; 9 bases agree with TRBD1. With 3 bases clipped from V and 5 bases from J, the junction kept 5 bases outside the gene matches. The CDR3 has 14 amino acids. The germline gives CDR1 DFQATT, CDR2 SNEGSKA (reference sequence). CDR3 sequence reads: CSASGTGGYQPQHF. The CDR3 DNA reads TGCAGTGCTAGTGGAACAGGGGGCTATCAGCCCCAGCATTTT.

This clone turned up a few times. The rearrangement joins TRBV7-3 to TRBJ2-7, with 9 bases fitting TRBD2. Germline V lookup: CDR1 SGHTA, CDR2 FQGTGA. V was clipped by 4 bases and J by 0 bases; unmatched bases: 1. The CDR3 loop spans 14 amino acids. CDR3 protein: CASSSTSGSYEQYF. The CDR3, as DNA: TGTGCCAGCAGCTCGACTAGCGGCTCCTACGAGCAGTACTTC.

There are a few counts of this clone. The chain has TRBV7-3 and TRBJ2-3; D possibly corresponds to TRBD2 (6 bases). Germline V gives CDR1 SGHTA, CDR2 FQGTGA. V was cut by 2 bases and J by 6 bases, with 9 bases left in between. The CDR3 loop spans 13 amino acids. CDR3: CASSLQAGDTQYF. The CDR3 DNA reads as TGTGCCAGCAGCTTACAGGCGGGGGATACGCAGTATTTT. Complete variable domain (other parts from reference TRBV7-3 and TRBJ2-3): GAGVSQTPSNKVTEKGKYVELRCDPISGHTALYWYRQSLGQGPEFLIYFQGTGAADDSGLPNDRFFAVRPEGSVSTLKIQRTERGDSAVYLCASSLQAGDTQYFGPGTRLTVL.

This rearrangement joins TRBV6-5 to TRBJ2-2; weak D call: TRBD2 (5 bases). CDR1 is MNHEY and CDR2 is SVGAGI in the germline V gene. V lost 4 bases and J lost 5, with 11 bases in between. This CDR3 is 14 amino acids long. The CDR3, as DNA: TGTGCCAGCAGTTTCGAGGGCCGGACCGGGGAGCTGTTTTTT. The encoded protein is CASSFEGRTGELFF.

The sample holds a few counts of this clone. CDR3 protein: CATRTSGIYEQYF. CDR3 DNA sequence: TGTGCCACCCGGACTTCGGGGATCTACGAGCAGTACTTC. The gene calls are TRBV27 and TRBJ2-7, with a possible D match to TRBD2 (5 bases). The CDR3 length is 13 residues. Between the trimmed V and J ends, which lost 10 bases and 3 bases, there was a span of 16 bases. Germline CDR1 and CDR2: MNHEY and SMNVEV (reference sequence).

The rearrangement links TRBV7-3 to TRBJ2-1, with 10 bases matching TRBD2. The CDR3 is 16 amino acids. CDR1 SGHTA and CDR2 FQGTGA come from the germline V gene. Trimming took 5 bases from V and 0 from J; bases not matched to a gene: 4. DNA of the CDR3: TGTGCCAGCAGCACACTAGCGGGATTCTCCTACAATGAGCAGTTCTTC. Protein product: CASSTLAGFSYNEQFF. The variable domain in full, with the rest retrieved from reference TRBV7-3 and TRBJ2-1, is GAGVSQTPSNKVTEKGKYVELRCDPISGHTALYWYRQSLGQGPEFLIYFQGTGAADDSGLPNDRFFAVRPEGSVSTLKIQRTERGDSAVYLCASSTLAGFSYNEQFFGPGTRLTVL.

This clone was detected a few times. The J gene is TRBJ1-3, the V gene TRBV5-1; TRBD1 might be the D (6 bases). The germline gives CDR1 SGHRS, CDR2 YFSETQ. The CDR3 length is 18 residues. V was clipped by 4 bases and J by 0 bases, with 20 bases between them. CDR3 DNA sequence: TGCGCCAGCAGCCCCTCTACGGGGGGGGCGATCTCTGGAAACACCATATATTTT. This sequence encodes CASSPSTGGAISGNTIYF.

This chain connects TRBV18 to TRBJ1-4, with D unresolved. The germline gives CDR1 KGHSH, CDR2 LQKENI. The CDR3 length is 12 residues. Trimming left V 6 bases short and J 8 bases short, with 10 bases between. CDR3 in amino acids: CASSHPGEKLFF. The CDR3 DNA follows: TGTGCCAGCTCCCACCCGGGAGAAAAACTGTTTTTT.

The chain joins TRBV6-5 to TRBJ2-7; 9 nucleotides line up with TRBD1. Germline CDR1 is MNHEY and CDR2 is SVGAGI. J was trimmed by 3 bases and V by 7 bases; bases with no gene match: 7. CDR3 length: 14 amino acids. As DNA, the CDR3 is TGTGCCAGCATCCCGGGACAGGGTAACTACGAGCAGTACTTC. Its protein product is CASIPGQGNYEQYF.